This T cell receptor (beta chain) is drawn from a study of CD8+CD57+ T cells in acquired aplastic anemia. The TCR beta profiling, which covered VDJ combination and CDR3 sequence, was carried out using genomic DNA as the template. MiXCR was run by TCRdb on the reads, yielding one entry per CDR3 protein. The repertoire includes some 170,000 distinct CDR3 sequences, 47% of them detected once, and more than 0.85% sits in the top ten. Sequencing involved patients with CD8+CD57+ cell expansion previously shown by flow cytometry. Blood came from patients not yet given any therapy. Whole-study results and caveats: Patients showed no significant difference from controls in CD8+ Simpson's diversity.

Germline lookup yields CDR1 MNHNS and CDR2 SASEGT. V was clipped by 11 bases and J by 0 bases, with 17 bases between them. The CDR3 has 14 amino acids. This clonotype came up many times. The antigen remains unidentified. The chain has TRBV6-1 and TRBJ2-7; D might be TRBD1 (6 bases). This clonotype originated in a human donor with aplastic anemia. The material sequenced was sorted CD4+, CD8+, or CD8+CD57+ T cells (not recorded which) from PBMCs. CDR3 in amino acids: CACLMDSSSYEQYF. CDR3 in DNA: TGTGCCTGCCTGATGGACAGCAGCTCCTACGAGCAGTACTTC.